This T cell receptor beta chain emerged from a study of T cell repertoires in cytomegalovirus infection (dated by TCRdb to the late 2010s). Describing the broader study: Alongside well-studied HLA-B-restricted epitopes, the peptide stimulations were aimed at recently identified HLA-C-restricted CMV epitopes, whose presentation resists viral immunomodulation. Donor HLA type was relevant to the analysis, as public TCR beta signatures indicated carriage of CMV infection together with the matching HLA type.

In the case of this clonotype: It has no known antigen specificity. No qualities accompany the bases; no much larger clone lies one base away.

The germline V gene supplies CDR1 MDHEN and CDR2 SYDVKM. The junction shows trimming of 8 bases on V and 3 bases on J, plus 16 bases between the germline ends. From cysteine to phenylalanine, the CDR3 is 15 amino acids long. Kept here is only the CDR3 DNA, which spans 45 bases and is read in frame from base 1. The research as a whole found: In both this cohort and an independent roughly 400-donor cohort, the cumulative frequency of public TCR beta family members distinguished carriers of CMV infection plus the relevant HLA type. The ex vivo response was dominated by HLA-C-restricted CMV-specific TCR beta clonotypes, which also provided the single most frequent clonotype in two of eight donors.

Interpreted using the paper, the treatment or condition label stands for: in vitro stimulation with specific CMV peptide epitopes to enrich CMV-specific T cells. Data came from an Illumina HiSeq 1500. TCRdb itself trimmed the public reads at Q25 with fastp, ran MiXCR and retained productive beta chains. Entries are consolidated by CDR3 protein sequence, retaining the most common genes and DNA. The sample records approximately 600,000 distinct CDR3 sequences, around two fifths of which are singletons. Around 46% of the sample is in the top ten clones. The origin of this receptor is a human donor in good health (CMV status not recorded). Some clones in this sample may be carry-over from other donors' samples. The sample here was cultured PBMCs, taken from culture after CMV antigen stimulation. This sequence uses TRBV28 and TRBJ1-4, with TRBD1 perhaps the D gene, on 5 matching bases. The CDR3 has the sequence CASSSPGGANEKLFF. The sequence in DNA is TGTGCCAGCTCCTCACCGGGGGGTGCTAATGAAAAACTGTTTTTT.